Detailed here is one T cell receptor beta chain. The antigen is not known. Trimming left V 1 base short and J 7 bases short, with 15 bases between. The CDR3 sequence is 15 residues long. Germline-derived CDR1 and CDR2 are SGHRS and YFSETQ. Generated by immunoSEQ multiplex PCR, the TCRdb table keeps only in-frame clones and is missing some. The top ten clones hold roughly 0.47% of a sample with tens of thousands of clones, around 71% of them seen once. This sample was included in a study of STAT5B mutations in CD4+ large granular lymphocyte leukemia. Study-wide results and caveats: Top patient clones used TRBV06 genes more often: 8/27 versus 2/35 in controls.

This sequence originates from a human donor in good health. The chain couples TRBV5-1 to TRBJ2-1, with D uncertain. The sample consisted of CD4+ T cells from blood buffy coats. The CDR3 spells CASSLWSSNLNEQFF. For the CDR3, the DNA is TGCGCCAGCAGCTTGTGGTCCTCGAACCTAAATGAGCAGTTCTTC.